Shown below are 31 T cell receptor beta chains from a single sample sequenced in a study of early T cells in non-severe SARS-CoV-2 infection. TCRdb analysed the 5' RACE reads with MiXCR anew, one entry per CDR3 protein. The top ten hold roughly 5.5% of the sample, which has tens of thousands of distinct CDR3 sequences, 13% seen once. The sample was whole blood. The receptors shown here come from an adult who was a healthcare worker with PCR-confirmed SARS-CoV-2 infection or an uninfected control (not recorded which).

This clonotype was found a few times. J is TRBJ2-6 and V is TRBV7-9; D may be TRBD1 (5 bases). Trimming stripped 6 bases from V and 0 bases from J, with 21 bases between. CDR3 size: 19 residues. The germline CDR1 and CDR2 sequences are SEHNR and FQNEAQ (reference sequence). The CDR3 region is CASRSKRQPSSSGANVLTF. CDR3 sequence (DNA): TGTGCCAGCAGATCAAAACGACAGCCCTCAAGCTCTGGGGCCAACGTCCTGACTTTC.

This clonotype came up a few times. The V and J genes are TRBV19 and TRBJ2-2; no definite D call. V was cut by 1 base and J by 5 bases, with 5 bases left in between. CDR1 is LNHDA and CDR2 is SQIVND in the germline V gene (reference sequence). This CDR3 contains 13 residues. CDR3 sequence (DNA): TGTGCCAGTAGTATAGGGGGAACCGGGGAGCTGTTTTTT. Protein: CASSIGGTGELFF.

The sample holds many counts of this clonotype. The genes are TRBV6-5 and TRBJ1-4, with D uncertain. The germline V gene encodes CDR1 MNHEY and CDR2 SVGAGI. CDR3 length: 12 amino acids. Trimming removed 5 bases from V and 8 bases from J, with 9 bases in between. This CDR3 is CASSAAREKLFF. In DNA form, the CDR3 reads TGTGCCAGCAGTGCGGCAAGGGAAAAACTGTTTTTT.

The rearrangement uses TRBV20-1 and TRBJ1-1; D might be TRBD1 (6 bases). V was clipped by 6 bases and J by 5 bases, with 13 bases between them. The CDR3 is made up of 12 amino acids. Germline V lookup: CDR1 DFQATT, CDR2 SNEGSKA (reference sequence). CDR3: CSAYGRGTEAFF. CDR3 in DNA: TGCAGTGCCTACGGGAGGGGGACTGAAGCTTTCTTT.

This clonotype was observed a handful of times. The chain carries TRBV20-1 and TRBJ1-1; no clear D. Germline values: CDR1 DFQATT, CDR2 SNEGSKA (reference sequence). Trimming left V 1 base short and J 8 bases short, with 20 bases between. This CDR3 is built from 15 residues. The CDR3, as DNA: TGCAGTGCTAGAGCCCCAGCTCAACGGGAAAGAGAAGCTTTCTTT. Translated: CSARAPAQREREAFF.

The sample holds many counts of this clonotype. The rearrangement uses TRBV7-8 and TRBJ1-5; TRBD1 matches at 7 bases. The CDR3 has 17 residues. Germline lookup yields CDR1 SGHVS and CDR2 FQNEAQ. V gave up 4 bases and J gave up 0 bases; unmatched junction bases: 9. CDR3: CASSSTDRFDSNQPQHF. The CDR3 region has the DNA TGTGCCAGCAGCTCGACGGACAGGTTCGATAGCAATCAGCCCCAGCATTTT.

At least ten counts were recorded for this clonotype. This rearrangement joins TRBV20-1 to TRBJ2-2; D is perhaps TRBD2 (5 bases). V dropped 1 base and J dropped 10 bases, with 10 bases sitting between them. The germline CDR1 and CDR2 sequences are DFQATT and SNEGSKA (reference sequence). The CDR3 runs 12 residues. Written as DNA, the CDR3 is TGCAGTGCTAGAGGGGAGTCCCCGGAGCTGTTTTTT. Translating it yields CSARGESPELFF.

J is TRBJ1-1 and V is TRBV11-2; D remains unclear. This CDR3 is built from 13 residues. Trimming left V 1 base short and J 3 bases short, with 6 bases between. Looked up from germline, CDR1 is SGHAT and CDR2 is FQNNGV. CDR3 residues: CASSLVRYTEAFF. Written as DNA, the CDR3 is TGTGCCAGCAGCTTAGTAAGATACACTGAAGCTTTCTTT.

There are many counts of this clonotype. CDR3 sequence: CAWSEGLNQPQHF. DNA for the CDR3: TGTGCCTGGAGTGAGGGGCTAAATCAGCCCCAGCATTTT. The chain joins TRBV30 to TRBJ1-5, with a possible D match to TRBD1 (5 bases). Germline CDR1 GTSNPN, CDR2 SVGIG (reference sequence). Trimming took off 1 base at V and 4 bases at J, with 8 bases between the two ends. The CDR3 is made up of 13 amino acids.

V gene TRBV20-1 combines with J gene TRBJ2-2; TRBD1 is a possible D gene (5 bases). CDR1 is DFQATT, CDR2 SNEGSKA, per germline (reference sequence). The ends were cut back, 3 bases at V and 6 bases at J, with 20 bases in the middle. This CDR3 has 16 residues. The CDR3 sequence is CSARPSDGALAGELFF. For the CDR3, the DNA is TGCAGTGCTAGGCCCTCGGATGGGGCCTTAGCCGGGGAGCTGTTTTTT.

This clonotype came up a few times. V gene TRBV6-5 combines with J gene TRBJ1-1; perhaps TRBD1 as D (5 bases). The CDR3 runs to 13 residues. The ends were cut back, 3 bases at V and 11 bases at J, with 16 bases in the middle. Germline lookup yields CDR1 MNHEY and CDR2 SVGAGI. The CDR3 reads CASSYDRLSWAFF. In nucleotides, the CDR3 is TGTGCCAGCAGTTATGACAGACTGTCTTGGGCTTTCTTT.

The table lists this clonotype with a few counts. The V and J genes are TRBV29-1 and TRBJ2-1, with 7 bases that match TRBD2. CDR3 length: 14 residues. The V segment lost 6 bases and the J segment 0 bases; nucleotides outside the gene matches: 5. Germline CDR1 reads SQVTM; CDR2 reads ANQGSEA. The CDR3 sequence is CSVCGGFSYNEQFF. Written as DNA, the CDR3 is TGCAGCGTGTGCGGGGGTTTCTCCTACAATGAGCAGTTCTTC.

This clonotype was detected only once. The gene calls are TRBV27 and TRBJ2-1, with D possibly matching TRBD2 (6 bases). V lost 7 bases and J lost 4, with 14 bases in between. CDR1 and CDR2 from the germline V gene are MNHEY and SMNVEV (reference sequence). This CDR3 comprises 14 residues. This chain's CDR3 is CASTINRGYNEQFF. DNA for the CDR3: TGTGCCAGCACCATAAATCGGGGGTACAATGAGCAGTTCTTC.

V usage is TRBV12-3 or TRBV12-4 and J usage is TRBJ1-1; the D is unclear. The length of the CDR3 is 15 residues. V was pared by 3 bases and J by 1 base, with 12 bases between. The DNA for the CDR3 is TGTGCCAGCAGTTTCGTTAGCCGAGGGAACACTGAAGCTTTCTTT. Its protein is CASSFVSRGNTEAFF.

This clonotype has a count of ten or more. The chain combines TRBV7-9 with TRBJ2-1; 10 bases are a match to TRBD2. The germline V gene has CDR1 SEHNR and CDR2 FQNEAQ (reference sequence). After removal of 5 bases from V and 6 bases from J, the junction contained 13 bases not matched to a gene. The CDR3 length is 17 residues. CDR3 sequence reads: CASSTTTRRTSGNEQFF. CDR3 DNA sequence: TGTGCCAGCAGCACAACAACCCGCCGGACTAGCGGCAATGAGCAGTTCTTC.

This chain joins TRBV29-1 and TRBJ1-2; D gene uncertain. Looked up from germline, CDR1 is SQVTM and CDR2 is ANQGSEA. This CDR3 region has 11 residues. The V end was cut by 4 bases, the J end by 6 bases, with 9 bases between. The CDR3 nucleotides are TGCAGCGTTGGGGAGGTGGATGGCTACACCTTC. Its translation: CSVGEVDGYTF.

This clonotype occurred many times. The chain carries TRBV7-3 and TRBJ1-1, with D unresolved. CDR1 and CDR2 (germline): SGHTA, FQGTGA. Trimming removed 4 bases at V and 2 bases at J, with 8 bases between. This CDR3 region has 13 residues. CDR3 sequence (DNA): TGTGCCAGCAGCTGGACCGCAAACACTGAAGCTTTCTTT. It specifies CASSWTANTEAFF. The full variable domain, with the rest looked up from reference TRBV7-3 and TRBJ1-1, is GAGVSQTPSNKVTEKGKYVELRCDPISGHTALYWYRQSLGQGPEFLIYFQGTGAADDSGLPNDRFFAVRPEGSVSTLKIQRTERGDSAVYLCASSWTANTEAFFGQGTRLTVV.

The table lists this clonotype with a few counts. The chain has TRBV6-6 and TRBJ1-6; D remains unclear. Trimming shortened V by 8 bases and J by 5 bases, and 13 bases separated the two germline ends. The germline V gene encodes CDR1 MNHNY and CDR2 SVGAGI (reference sequence). The CDR3 spans 14 residues. CDR3 protein: CASHERADNSPLHF. The DNA of the CDR3 is TGTGCCAGCCACGAGAGGGCTGATAATTCACCCCTCCACTTT.

V gene TRBV12-3 or TRBV12-4 combines with J gene TRBJ2-7, with a possible D match to TRBD1 (6 bases). Trimming removed 5 bases at V and 6 bases at J, with 14 bases between. The CDR3 spans 13 residues. The CDR3 DNA reads as TGTGCCAGCAGTCCCGGGACACCTTCCGAGCAGTACTTC. This translates into CASSPGTPSEQYF.

This clonotype was observed a handful of times. This chain uses TRBV7-3 with TRBJ1-1, with D tentatively TRBD1 (5 bases). The CDR3 contains 14 residues. Germline assignment: CDR1 SGHTA and CDR2 FQGTGA. The V gene lost 4 bases and the J gene lost 9 bases, with 18 bases spanning the gap. CDR3 bases: TGTGCCAGCAGCTCGGACAAAAGCATGCCACAAGCTTTCTTT. Its protein is CASSSDKSMPQAFF. Together with reference TRBV7-3 and TRBJ1-1, the CDR3 gives the full variable domain: GAGVSQTPSNKVTEKGKYVELRCDPISGHTALYWYRQSLGQGPEFLIYFQGTGAADDSGLPNDRFFAVRPEGSVSTLKIQRTERGDSAVYLCASSSDKSMPQAFFGQGTRLTVV.

This clonotype was picked up a small number of times. V gene TRBV5-1 combines with J gene TRBJ1-1; maybe TRBD1 (5 bases). V lost 3 bases, J lost 2 bases, and 14 bases lay in between. The CDR3 is 15 amino acids. Germline assignment: CDR1 SGHRS and CDR2 YFSETQ. The CDR3 coding sequence is TGCGCCAGCAGCTCGGGCGGCGGGGGAAACACTGAAGCTTTCTTT. Amino acids: CASSSGGGGNTEAFF. The full variable domain, its missing parts supplied by reference TRBV5-1 and TRBJ1-1, is KAGVTQTPRYLIKTRGQQVTLSCSPISGHRSVSWYQQTPGQGLQFLFEYFSETQRNKGNFPGRFSGRQFSNSRSEMNVSTLELGDSALYLCASSSGGGGNTEAFFGQGTRLTVV.

V and J are TRBV29-1 and TRBJ1-5; the D gene is possibly TRBD1 (5 bases). Trimming cost V 6 bases and J 4 bases, with 13 bases left between them. Germline assignment: CDR1 SQVTM and CDR2 ANQGSEA. CDR3 length: 13 residues. The CDR3 nucleotides are TGCAGCGTGATGGGGACGGCTAATCAGCCCCAGCATTTT. It translates to CSVMGTANQPQHF.

This clonotype was picked up many times. The DNA of the CDR3 is TGTGCCAGCAGAGTCTCCGGGACTTCGGTCGGCGAGCAGTACTTC. This translates into CASRVSGTSVGEQYF. V gene TRBV3-1 combines with J gene TRBJ2-7, with a possible D match to TRBD2 (6 bases). This CDR3 contains 15 residues. In germline, CDR1 is LGHDT, CDR2 YNNKEL (reference sequence). V shed 6 bases and J shed 6 bases, with 21 bases lying between them.

This clonotype was observed a few times. The chain is built from TRBV12-3 or TRBV12-4 and TRBJ2-2; D is possibly TRBD1 (6 bases). The V gene lost 5 bases and the J gene lost 7 bases, with 17 bases spanning the gap. This CDR3 has 15 residues. CDR3: CASSRGISGNGELFF. The CDR3 bases are TGTGCCAGCAGTAGGGGGATCTCAGGCAACGGGGAGCTGTTTTTT.

This clonotype was observed a handful of times. J is TRBJ2-2 and V is TRBV7-9; 7 nucleotides agree with TRBD1. Looked up from germline, CDR1 is SEHNR and CDR2 is FQNEAQ (reference sequence). Losses at the gene ends were 5 bases for V and 5 bases for J; bases not matched to a gene: 8. This CDR3 contains 15 residues. The CDR3, as DNA: TGTGCCAGCAGCCACAGGGGTACCAGGACCGGGGAGCTGTTTTTT. It specifies CASSHRGTRTGELFF.

The chain has TRBV12-3 or TRBV12-4 and TRBJ2-7, with 7 bases lining up with TRBD2. Trimming took 4 bases from V and 3 from J; bases not matched to a gene: 0. The CDR3 runs 12 residues. The CDR3: CASSWTSYEQYF. For the CDR3, the DNA is TGTGCCAGCAGTTGGACTAGCTACGAGCAGTACTTC.

This clonotype was picked up many times. This chain joins TRBV7-2 and TRBJ1-1, with 8 bases identical to TRBD1. Germline V gene lookup returns CDR1 SGHTA and CDR2 FQGNSA. Unmatched junction bases numbered 5, after V lost 2 bases and J lost 3 bases. The length of the CDR3 is 15 residues. CDR3 amino acids: CASSLIQGAYTEAFF. The CDR3 region has the DNA TGTGCCAGCAGCTTAATCCAGGGGGCTTACACTGAAGCTTTCTTT.

This clonotype was observed a few times. The J gene is TRBJ2-1, the V gene TRBV25-1; D is tentatively TRBD1 or TRBD2 (5 bases each). This CDR3 spans 15 amino acids. With 1 base removed from V and 2 bases from J, the gap between germline ends came to 9 bases. In germline, CDR1 is MGHDK, CDR2 SYGVNS. This CDR3 is CASSESLGPYNEQFF. The CDR3 DNA reads TGTGCCAGCAGTGAATCTCTGGGACCCTACAATGAGCAGTTCTTC.

This chain connects TRBV6-6 to TRBJ2-7, with TRBD1 identical over 7 bases. The CDR3 has 16 residues. Trimming took 5 bases from V and 0 from J; bases not matched to a gene: 10. Germline lookup yields CDR1 MNHNY and CDR2 SVGAGI (reference sequence). CDR3 amino acids: CASSTRTGPSSYEQYF. For the CDR3, the DNA is TGTGCCAGCAGTACGAGGACAGGCCCTAGCTCCTACGAGCAGTACTTC.

This clonotype was seen repeatedly, ten times or more. The J gene is TRBJ1-6, the V gene TRBV21-1. TRBV21-1 is assigned pseudogene status. The CDR3 has 13 residues. CDR3 amino acids: CASSKIRNSPLHF. In DNA form, the CDR3 reads TGTGCCAGCAGCAAAATCCGTAATTCACCCCTCCACTTT.

At least ten counts were recorded for this clonotype. The rearrangement joins TRBV19 to TRBJ2-1; 9 bases map to TRBD1. This CDR3 contains 15 residues. Germline assignment: CDR1 LNHDA and CDR2 SQIVND (reference sequence). Germline trimming cut 4 bases from V and 7 bases from J; bases unmatched to any gene: 8. CDR3: CASSRGRTGVNEQFF. In DNA form, the CDR3 reads TGTGCCAGTAGTAGAGGTAGGACAGGGGTGAATGAGCAGTTCTTC.